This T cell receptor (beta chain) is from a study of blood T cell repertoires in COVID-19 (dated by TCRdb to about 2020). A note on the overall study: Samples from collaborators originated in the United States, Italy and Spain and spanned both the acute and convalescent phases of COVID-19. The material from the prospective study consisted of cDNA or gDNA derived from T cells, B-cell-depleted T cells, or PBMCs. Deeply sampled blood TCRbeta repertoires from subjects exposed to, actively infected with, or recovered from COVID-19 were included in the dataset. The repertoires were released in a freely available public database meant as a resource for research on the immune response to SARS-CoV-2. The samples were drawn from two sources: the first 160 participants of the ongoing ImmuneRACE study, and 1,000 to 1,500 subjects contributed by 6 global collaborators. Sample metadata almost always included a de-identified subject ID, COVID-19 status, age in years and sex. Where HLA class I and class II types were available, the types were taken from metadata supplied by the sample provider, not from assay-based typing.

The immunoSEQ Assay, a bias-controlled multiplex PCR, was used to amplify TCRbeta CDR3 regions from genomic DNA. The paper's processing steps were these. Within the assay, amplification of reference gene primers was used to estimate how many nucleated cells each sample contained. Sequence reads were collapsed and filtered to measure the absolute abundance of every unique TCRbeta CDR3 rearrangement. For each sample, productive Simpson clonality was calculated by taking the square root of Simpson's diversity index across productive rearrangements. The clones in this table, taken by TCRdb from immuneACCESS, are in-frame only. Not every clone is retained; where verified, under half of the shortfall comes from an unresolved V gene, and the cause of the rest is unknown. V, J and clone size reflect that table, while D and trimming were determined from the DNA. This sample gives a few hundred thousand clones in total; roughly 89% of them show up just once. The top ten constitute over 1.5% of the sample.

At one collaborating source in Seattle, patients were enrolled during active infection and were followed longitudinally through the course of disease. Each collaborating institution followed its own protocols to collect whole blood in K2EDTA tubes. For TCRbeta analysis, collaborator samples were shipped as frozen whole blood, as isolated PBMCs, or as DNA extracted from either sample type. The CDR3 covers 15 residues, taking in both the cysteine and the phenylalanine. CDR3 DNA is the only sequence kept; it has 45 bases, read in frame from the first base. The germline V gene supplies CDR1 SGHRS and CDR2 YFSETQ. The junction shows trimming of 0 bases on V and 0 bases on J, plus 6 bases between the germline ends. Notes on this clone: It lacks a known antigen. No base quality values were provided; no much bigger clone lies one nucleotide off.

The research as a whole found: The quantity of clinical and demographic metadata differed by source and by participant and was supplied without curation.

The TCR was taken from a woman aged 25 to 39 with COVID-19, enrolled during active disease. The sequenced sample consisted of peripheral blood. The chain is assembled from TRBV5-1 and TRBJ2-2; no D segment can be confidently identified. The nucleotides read TGCGCCAGCAGCTTGGCCACGGCGAACACCGGGGAGCTGTTTTTT. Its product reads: CASSLATANTGELFF.